One sample yielded the 7 T cell receptor beta chains listed below, sequenced in a study of OX40 agonist ivuxolimab in advanced cancers. The library was made by the immunoSEQ multiplex PCR assay. Here the immuneACCESS table is served through TCRdb, limited to in-frame sequences with V and J called. Missing clones are a known gap in these copies; in checked studies unresolved V genes cover under half, and the rest lacks a known reason. This sample lists 20,000 to 25,000 clones; 76% were detected once. 8% to 10% of the sample comes from the top ten. Sequences were derived from CD4+ or CD8+ T cells sorted from blood, sampled in a trial of the OX40 agonist ivuxolimab. The receptor source for this set is an adult with an advanced solid tumor such as melanoma, head and neck, liver or kidney cancer.

This clone was seen only a few times. V and J are TRBV5-1 and TRBJ1-4; no definite D call. Germline V gene lookup returns CDR1 SGHRS and CDR2 YFSETQ. This CDR3 comprises 14 residues. Between the trimmed V and J ends, which lost 0 bases and 4 bases, there was a span of 7 bases. The CDR3 sequence: CASSLAGYNEKLFF. CDR3 bases: TGCGCCAGCAGCTTGGCAGGCTATAATGAAAAACTGTTTTTT.

DNA for the CDR3: TGTGCCAGCAGCTTGGAGGCGTGGTCGGGGCGGGAAGGCTACACCTTC. It encodes CASSLEAWSGREGYTF. The chain combines TRBV5-4 with TRBJ1-2; a possible D gene is TRBD1 (5 bases). CDR3 size: 16 residues. Germline CDR1 is SGHNT and CDR2 is YYREEE (reference sequence). V was trimmed by 0 bases and J by 8 bases, leaving 20 bases between them.

V and J are TRBV19 and TRBJ2-2; tentatively, D is TRBD1 (5 bases). The V and J ends lost 6 bases and 2 bases respectively, with 13 bases between them. Germline V gene sequence: CDR1 LNHDA, CDR2 SQIVND (reference sequence). The CDR3 has 15 amino acids. The CDR3 nucleotides read TGTGCCAGTAGGTCCAGGGTTTCAAACACCGGGGAGCTGTTTTTT. Encoded protein: CASRSRVSNTGELFF.

This clone was seen only a few times. The rearrangement uses TRBV18 and TRBJ1-4; D unresolved. With 3 bases removed from V and 8 bases from J, the gap between germline ends came to 7 bases. Germline V gene lookup returns CDR1 KGHSH and CDR2 LQKENI. The CDR3 consists of 12 residues. CDR3 in DNA: TGTGCCAGCTCACCGGCACTAGAAAAACTGTTTTTT. Protein product: CASSPALEKLFF.

The genes are TRBV7-9 and TRBJ1-2, with unresolved D. This CDR3 comprises 13 residues. The germline V and J ends were trimmed by 0 bases and 6 bases, with 8 bases remaining between them. Germline V gives CDR1 SEHNR, CDR2 FQNEAQ (reference sequence). The CDR3 coding sequence is TGTGCCAGCAGCTTAGCGCACGGCGATGGCTACACCTTC. Its translation is CASSLAHGDGYTF.

The chain employs TRBV2 and TRBJ1-1, with TRBD1 matching over 7 bases. With 7 bases clipped from V and 8 bases from J, the junction kept 4 bases outside the gene matches. The length of the CDR3 is 11 residues. In germline, CDR1 is SNHLY, CDR2 FYNNEI. The CDR3 region has the DNA TGTGCCAGCACCTCAGGGGGAGAAGCTTTCTTT. Amino acid sequence: CASTSGGEAFF. The full variable domain, rest sourced from reference TRBV2 and TRBJ1-1, is EPEVTQTPSHQVTQMGQEVILRCVPISNHLYFYWYRQILGQKVEFLVSFYNNEISEKSEIFDDQFSVERPDGSNFTLKIRSTKLEDSAMYFCASTSGGEAFFGQGTRLTVV.

A remark on this clone: Other DNA sequences in this sample translate to the same CDR3. The CDR3 protein is CASSLLNYNEQFF. The CDR3 region has the DNA TGCGCCAGCAGCTTGTTGAATTACAATGAGCAGTTCTTC. This chain uses TRBV5-1 with TRBJ2-1, with D unclear. The CDR3 length is 13 residues. V lost 1 base and J 4 bases, leaving 6 bases between the germline ends. Germline-derived CDR1 and CDR2 are SGHRS and YFSETQ.